These 25 T cell receptor beta chains came from one sample sequenced in a study of T cells in Graves' hyperthyroidism and ophthalmopathy. RNA transcripts were the template for amplifying TCR beta CDR3 regions. The HTBI primer set was used in a first-round RT-PCR of the TCR CDR3. TCRdb ran MiXCR on the multiplex PCR reads and lists one entry per CDR3 protein. The table has about half a million distinct CDR3 sequences, approximately 25% seen once. The sequencing sample was made of blood. The receptors stem from a woman aged 25 to 39 with Graves' ophthalmopathy.

This clonotype was found many times. The rearrangement joins TRBV7-8 to TRBJ1-5; no definite D call. The germline CDR1 and CDR2 sequences are SGHVS and FQNEAQ. V lost 1 base to trimming and J lost 11 bases, with 15 bases between them. This CDR3 region has 14 residues. CDR3 coding DNA: TGTGCCAGCAGCTTAGGCGCTGGGCAAGGAACCCAGCATTTT. Translation: CASSLGAGQGTQHF.

The gene calls are TRBV14 and TRBJ1-1; D might be TRBD1 (6 bases). V lost 3 bases to trimming and J lost 1 base, with 18 bases between them. Germline V gene data show CDR1 as SGHDN and CDR2 as FVKESK. CDR3 length equals 17 residues. Here the CDR3 reads CASSHFRGALRNTEAFF. In DNA form, the CDR3 reads TGTGCCAGCAGCCATTTTAGGGGGGCTCTTAGGAACACTGAAGCTTTCTTT.

This clonotype was seen ten or more times. The J gene is TRBJ2-7, the V gene TRBV30; TRBD1 aligns across 8 bases. There are 15 residues in the CDR3. Unmatched junction bases numbered 13, after V lost 3 bases and J lost 6 bases. The V gene's germline CDR1 is GTSNPN and CDR2 SVGIG (reference sequence). The CDR3 sequence is CAWSSTGTGEIEQYF. Here the CDR3 DNA reads TGTGCCTGGAGCTCAACCGGGACAGGAGAAATCGAGCAGTACTTC. Full variable domain (remainder filled in from reference TRBV30 and TRBJ2-7): SQTIHQWPATLVQPVGSPLSLECTVEGTSNPNLYWYRQAAGRGLQLLFYSVGIGQISSEVPQNLSASRPQDRQFILSSKKLLLSDSGFYLCAWSSTGTGEIEQYFGPGTRLTVT.

This clonotype was seen ten or more times. CDR3 sequence reads: CASNTAYSNQPQHF. CDR3 nucleotides: TGTGCCAGCAATACAGCTTATAGCAATCAGCCCCAGCATTTT. This chain connects TRBV12-3 or TRBV12-4 to TRBJ1-5; D unresolved. The V and J ends lost 7 bases and 0 bases respectively, with 10 bases between them. The CDR3 length is 14 residues.

This clonotype showed up many times. The chain employs TRBV28 and TRBJ2-3; D may be TRBD2 (6 bases). CDR3 length: 15 amino acids. Trimming shortened V by 2 bases and J by 2 bases, and 11 bases separated the two germline ends. Germline CDR1 and CDR2: MDHEN and SYDVKM. Written as DNA, the CDR3 is TGTGCCAGCAGTTTAAGTTCGGACTACACAGATACGCAGTATTTT. Translated, it gives CASSLSSDYTDTQYF.

This clonotype showed up just a few times. The rearrangement uses TRBV4-2 and TRBJ2-7, with TRBD2 matching over 11 bases. The CDR3 contains 16 residues. Losses at the gene ends were 0 bases for V and 3 bases for J; bases not matched to a gene: 4. Per the germline V gene, CDR1 is LGHNA and CDR2 is YNFKEQ. CDR3 region: CASSQEVAGGLYEQYF. CDR3 bases: TGTGCCAGCAGCCAAGAGGTAGCGGGGGGGCTCTACGAGCAGTACTTC.

The chain combines TRBV4-1 with TRBJ1-2; D is unclear. Between the trimmed V and J ends, which lost 1 base and 0 bases, there was a span of 9 bases. CDR3 length: 15 amino acids. Germline CDR1 MGHRA, CDR2 YSYEKL. The CDR3 DNA sequence: TGCGCCAGCAGCCAAGTCCCGGGGACTAACTATGGCTACACCTTC. Translating it yields CASSQVPGTNYGYTF.

This clonotype was detected only a few times. V is TRBV2 and J is TRBJ2-2, with a possible D match to TRBD2 (5 bases). V was trimmed by 10 bases and J by 4 bases, leaving 16 bases between them. Germline V lookup: CDR1 SNHLY, CDR2 FYNNEI. The CDR3 covers 14 residues. CDR3 in amino acids: CATTTGGLTGELFF. The CDR3 coding sequence is TGTGCCACCACTACTGGCGGGCTCACCGGGGAGCTGTTTTTT.

On this clonotype itself: Just one base apart from a much larger clone, this may be a read error. The rearrangement uses TRBV11-2 and TRBJ2-7; unclear D gene. The CDR3 length is 14 residues. Trimming cost V 1 base and J 9 bases, with 16 bases left between them. Germline V gives CDR1 SGHAT, CDR2 FQNNGV. The chain's CDR3 is CASSLGTQQQVQYF. The CDR3 DNA follows: TGTGCCAGCAGCTTAGGAACCCAGCAGCAGGTGCAGTACTTC.

This clonotype occurred many times. The chain is built from TRBV5-1 and TRBJ2-7; 10 positions match TRBD1. Germline V gene data show CDR1 as SGHRS and CDR2 as YFSETQ. Trimming took 7 bases from V and 4 from J; bases not matched to a gene: 8. This CDR3 spans 14 amino acids. The CDR3, as DNA: TGCGCCAGCCGACAGGGGGCCAATAGATACGAGCAGTACTTC. Its translation: CASRQGANRYEQYF.

This clonotype was seen once. The chain couples TRBV6-5 to TRBJ1-1; D gene uncertain. The length of the CDR3 is 13 residues. The ends were cut back, 2 bases at V and 5 bases at J, with 9 bases in the middle. From germline, CDR1 is MNHEY and CDR2 SVGAGI. The CDR3 DNA is TGTGCCAGCAGTTACGACCCAGGAACTGAAGCTTTCTTT. Its translation: CASSYDPGTEAFF.

This clonotype was detected ten times or more. This rearrangement joins TRBV27 to TRBJ2-7; D gene uncertain. The V end was cut by 4 bases, the J end by 3 bases, with 13 bases between. There are 14 residues in the CDR3. CDR1 MNHEY and CDR2 SMNVEV come from the germline V gene (reference sequence). The CDR3 bases are TGTGCCAGCAGTTCCCCTCATGGCCGCTACGAGCAGTACTTC. Amino acid sequence: CASSSPHGRYEQYF.

A few counts support this clonotype. The V call is TRBV6-1, the J call TRBJ2-5; TRBD2 aligns across 12 bases. V lost 6 bases, J lost 5 bases, and 10 bases stayed unmatched. The CDR3 runs 16 residues. In germline, CDR1 is MNHNS, CDR2 SASEGT. CDR3 bases: TGTGCCAGCAGACCAAGGACTAGCGGGATTTCTGAGACCCAGTACTTC. Translating it yields CASRPRTSGISETQYF.

Concerning this clonotype itself: It may be a read error: a sequence one base away is much more abundant. The chain is built from TRBV29-1 and TRBJ2-5, with TRBD2 as a possible D gene (6 bases). CDR1 is SQVTM and CDR2 is ANQGSEA in the germline V gene. V lost 7 bases to trimming and J lost 5 bases, with 14 bases between them. The CDR3 has 12 residues. The CDR3 DNA sequence: TGCAGCGCCGGCAGGGACTGGGAGACCCAGTACTTC. Translating gives CSAGRDWETQYF. Looking up the rest from reference TRBV29-1 and TRBJ2-5 gives the full variable domain: SAVISQKPSRDICQRGTSLTIQCQVDSQVTMMFWYRQQPGQSLTLIATANQGSEATYESGFVIDKFPISRPNLTFSTLTVSNMSPEDSSIYLCSAGRDWETQYFGPGTRLLVL.

The gene calls are TRBV6-1 and TRBJ1-1; D is ambiguous. Trimming stripped 7 bases from V and 7 bases from J, with 16 bases between. Germline V gene data show CDR1 as MNHNS and CDR2 as SASEGT. This CDR3 is 13 amino acids long. The CDR3 sequence is CASTLAANGEAFF. The CDR3 DNA follows: TGTGCCAGCACCCTAGCGGCAAACGGTGAAGCTTTCTTT.

CDR3 region: CASSPHGGFTGETQYF. As DNA, the CDR3 is TGTGCCAGCAGCCCACACGGGGGTTTTACGGGGGAGACCCAGTACTTC. The chain uses TRBV9 and TRBJ2-5; maybe TRBD2 (6 bases). With 4 bases removed from V and 5 bases from J, the gap between germline ends came to 21 bases. The CDR3 length is 16 residues. Germline V gene lookup returns CDR1 SGDLS and CDR2 YYNGEE.

This chain connects TRBV6-4 to TRBJ1-1; a possible D gene is TRBD1 (5 bases). Germline CDR1 is MRHNA and CDR2 is SNTAGT. The V end lost 8 bases, the J end lost 4 bases, and 11 bases lay between the germline ends. This CDR3 spans 12 amino acids. The CDR3 coding sequence is TGTGCCAGCCAGCAGGGTCCCACTGAAGCTTTCTTT. Its protein product is CASQQGPTEAFF.

This clonotype came up many times. The V call is TRBV5-6, the J call TRBJ1-1; perhaps TRBD1 as D (6 bases). The CDR3 is 14 amino acids. V lost 4 bases to trimming and J lost 2 bases, with 12 bases between them. CDR1 and CDR2 from the germline V gene are SGHDT and YYEEEE. In nucleotides, the CDR3 is TGTGCCAGCAGCCAGATGACAGGAAACACTGAAGCTTTCTTT. Its protein is CASSQMTGNTEAFF.

This clonotype was found many times. This chain links TRBV20-1 with TRBJ1-4; D is possibly TRBD1 (5 bases). The V gene's germline CDR1 is DFQATT and CDR2 SNEGSKA (reference sequence). V dropped 0 bases and J dropped 8 bases, with 10 bases sitting between them. The CDR3 is 13 amino acids. CDR3 sequence reads: CSAREAGSEKLFF. As DNA, the CDR3 is TGCAGTGCTAGAGAGGCAGGGTCCGAAAAACTGTTTTTT.

This clonotype has a handful of counts. Written as DNA, the CDR3 is TGTGCCAGCAGTTTAGCGTGGGCTCAGCCCCAGCATTTT. Protein: CASSLAWAQPQHF. V gene TRBV27 combines with J gene TRBJ1-5, with unresolved D. The germline V gene encodes CDR1 MNHEY and CDR2 SMNVEV (reference sequence). With 2 bases removed from V and 6 bases from J, the gap between germline ends came to 8 bases. The CDR3 is 13 residues long.

This clonotype was counted many times. The V gene is TRBV4-2, the J gene TRBJ1-1; D not certain. The CDR3 runs 12 residues. V shed 5 bases and J shed 8 bases, with 12 bases lying between them. The V gene's germline CDR1 is LGHNA and CDR2 YNFKEQ. The CDR3 loop is CASSDLMGEAFF. CDR3 nucleotide sequence: TGTGCCAGCAGCGACCTAATGGGGGAAGCTTTCTTT.

Concerning this clonotype: A clone one base away is much larger, so this may be a read error. The rearrangement joins TRBV30 to TRBJ1-2; 7 bases line up with TRBD1. The CDR3 consists of 12 residues. V shed 7 bases, J shed 4 bases, and the junction held 6 bases outside the gene matches. CDR1 GTSNPN and CDR2 SVGIG come from the germline V gene (reference sequence). The CDR3: CAFLQGIYGYTF. CDR3 nucleotides: TGTGCCTTCTTACAGGGGATCTATGGCTACACCTTC.

In the case of this clonotype: A read error may produce the germline difference seen at one junction end. The V and J genes are TRBV10-3 and TRBJ2-7; 7 positions match TRBD1. This CDR3 is built from 16 residues. The V gene's germline CDR1 is ENHRY and CDR2 SYGVKD. CDR3 in DNA: TGTGTCATCAGTGAGTTAAAAGGGGGCGCCTTCTACGAGCAGTACTTC. This encodes CVISELKGGAFYEQYF.

The table lists this clonotype with many counts. The V and J genes are TRBV10-3 and TRBJ2-5, with a possible D match to TRBD1 (6 bases). The germline V gene has CDR1 ENHRY and CDR2 SYGVKD. There are 13 residues in the CDR3. The ends were cut back, 4 bases at V and 4 bases at J, with 10 bases in the middle. CDR3 in amino acids: CAISGTERETQYF. The CDR3 DNA reads as TGTGCCATCAGTGGGACAGAACGAGAGACCCAGTACTTC.

A remark on this clonotype: A much larger clone differs by one base, so this may be a read error. The chain has TRBV6-1 and TRBJ1-6; D unclear. The CDR3 spans 13 residues. Germline V gene data show CDR1 as MNHNS and CDR2 as SASEGT. With 2 bases removed from V and 15 bases from J, the gap between germline ends came to 14 bases. CDR3 in DNA: TGTGCCAGCAGTGAAAGCCCTGAAAGAAACCTCCACTTT. Its translation is CASSESPERNLHF.